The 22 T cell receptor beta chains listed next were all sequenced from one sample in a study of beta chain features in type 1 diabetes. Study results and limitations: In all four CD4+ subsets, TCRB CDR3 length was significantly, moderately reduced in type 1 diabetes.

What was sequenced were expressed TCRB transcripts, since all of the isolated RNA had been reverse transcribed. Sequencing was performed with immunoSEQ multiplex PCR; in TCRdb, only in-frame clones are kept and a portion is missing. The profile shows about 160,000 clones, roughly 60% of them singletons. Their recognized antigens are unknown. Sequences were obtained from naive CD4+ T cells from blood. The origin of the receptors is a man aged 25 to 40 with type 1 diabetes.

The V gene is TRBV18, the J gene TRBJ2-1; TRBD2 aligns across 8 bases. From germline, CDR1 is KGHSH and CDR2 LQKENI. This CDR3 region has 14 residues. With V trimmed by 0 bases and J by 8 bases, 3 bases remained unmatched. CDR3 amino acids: CASSPPPAGDEQFF. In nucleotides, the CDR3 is TGTGCCAGCTCACCACCGCCAGCGGGGGATGAGCAGTTCTTC.

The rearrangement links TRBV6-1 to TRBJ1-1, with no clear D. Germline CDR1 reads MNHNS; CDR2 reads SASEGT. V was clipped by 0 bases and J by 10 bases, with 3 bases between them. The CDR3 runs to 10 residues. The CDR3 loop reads CASSEALAFF. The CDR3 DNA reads TGTGCCAGCAGTGAAGCGTTAGCTTTCTTT.

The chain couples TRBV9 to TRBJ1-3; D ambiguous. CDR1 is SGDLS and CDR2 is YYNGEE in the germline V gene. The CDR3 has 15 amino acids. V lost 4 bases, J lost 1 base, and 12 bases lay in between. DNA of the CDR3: TGTGCCAGCAGCCTCTCAGGAGATTCTGGAAACACCATATATTTT. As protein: CASSLSGDSGNTIYF.

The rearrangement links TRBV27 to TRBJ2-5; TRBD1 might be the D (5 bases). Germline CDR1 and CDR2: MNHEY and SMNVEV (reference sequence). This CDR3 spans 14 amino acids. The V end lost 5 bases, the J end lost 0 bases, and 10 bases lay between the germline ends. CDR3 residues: CASSPPGYQETQYF. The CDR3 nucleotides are TGTGCCAGCAGTCCCCCAGGGTACCAAGAGACCCAGTACTTC.

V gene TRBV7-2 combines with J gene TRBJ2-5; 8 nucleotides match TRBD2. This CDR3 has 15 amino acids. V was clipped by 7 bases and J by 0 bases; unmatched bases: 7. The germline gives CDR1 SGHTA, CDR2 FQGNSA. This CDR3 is CASTEAGANQETQYF. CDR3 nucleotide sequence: TGTGCCAGCACCGAAGCGGGGGCCAACCAAGAGACCCAGTACTTC.

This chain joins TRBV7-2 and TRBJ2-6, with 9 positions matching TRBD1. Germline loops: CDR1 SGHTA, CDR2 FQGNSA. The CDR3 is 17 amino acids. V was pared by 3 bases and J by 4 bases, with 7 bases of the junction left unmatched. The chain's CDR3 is CASSLAGQGLGANVLTF. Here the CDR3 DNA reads TGTGCCAGCAGCTTGGCGGGACAGGGTTTGGGGGCCAACGTCCTGACTTTC.

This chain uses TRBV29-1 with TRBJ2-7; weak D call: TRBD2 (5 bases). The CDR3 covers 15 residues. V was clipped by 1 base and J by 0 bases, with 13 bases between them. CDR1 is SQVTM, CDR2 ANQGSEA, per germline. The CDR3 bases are TGCAGCGTTGAAGGACGGGGATGGGGCTCCTACGAGCAGTACTTC. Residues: CSVEGRGWGSYEQYF.

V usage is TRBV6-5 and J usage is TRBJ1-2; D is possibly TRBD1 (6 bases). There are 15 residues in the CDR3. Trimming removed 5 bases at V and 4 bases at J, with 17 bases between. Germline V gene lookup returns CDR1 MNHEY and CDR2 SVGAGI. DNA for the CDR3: TGTGCCAGCAGTCCGGAATCGACAGGAGGCTATGGCTACACCTTC. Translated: CASSPESTGGYGYTF.

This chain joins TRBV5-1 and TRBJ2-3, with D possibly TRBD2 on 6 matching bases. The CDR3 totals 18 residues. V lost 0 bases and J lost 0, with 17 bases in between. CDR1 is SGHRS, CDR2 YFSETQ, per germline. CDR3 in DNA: TGCGCCAGCAGCTTGGCCGGGGGAAAGGGCGCTAGCACAGATACGCAGTATTTT. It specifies CASSLAGGKGASTDTQYF.

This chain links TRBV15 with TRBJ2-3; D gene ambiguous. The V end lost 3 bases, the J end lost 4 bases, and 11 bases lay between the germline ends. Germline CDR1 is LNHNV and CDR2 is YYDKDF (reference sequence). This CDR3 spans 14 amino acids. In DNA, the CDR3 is TGTGCCACCAGCAGGACCTCCGGAGCAGATACGCAGTATTTT. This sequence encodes CATSRTSGADTQYF.

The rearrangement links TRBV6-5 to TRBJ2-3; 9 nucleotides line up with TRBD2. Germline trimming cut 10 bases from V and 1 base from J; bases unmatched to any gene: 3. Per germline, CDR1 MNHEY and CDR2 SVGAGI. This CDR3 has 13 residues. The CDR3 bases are TGTGCCACCATAGCGGGGGGCACAGATACGCAGTATTTT. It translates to CATIAGGTDTQYF.

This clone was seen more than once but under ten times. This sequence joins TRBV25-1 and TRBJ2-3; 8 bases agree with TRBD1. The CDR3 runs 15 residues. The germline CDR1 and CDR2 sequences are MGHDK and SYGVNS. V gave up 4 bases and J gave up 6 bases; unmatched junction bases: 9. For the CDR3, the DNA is TGTGCCAGCAGTGCAGCGAGGACAGGGAGGGATACGCAGTATTTT. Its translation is CASSAARTGRDTQYF.

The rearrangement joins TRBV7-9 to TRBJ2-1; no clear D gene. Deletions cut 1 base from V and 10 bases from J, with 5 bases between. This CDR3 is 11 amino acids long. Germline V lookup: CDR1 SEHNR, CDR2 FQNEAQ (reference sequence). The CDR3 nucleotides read TGTGCCAGCAGCTTAGGTGGAGAGCAGTTCTTC. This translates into CASSLGGEQFF.

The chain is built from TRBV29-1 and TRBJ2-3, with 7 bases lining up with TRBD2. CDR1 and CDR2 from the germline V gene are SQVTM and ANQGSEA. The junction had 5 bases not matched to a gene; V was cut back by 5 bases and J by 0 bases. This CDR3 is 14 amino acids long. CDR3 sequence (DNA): TGCAGCGTTCAGAGCGGGGCTAGCACAGATACGCAGTATTTT. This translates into CSVQSGASTDTQYF.

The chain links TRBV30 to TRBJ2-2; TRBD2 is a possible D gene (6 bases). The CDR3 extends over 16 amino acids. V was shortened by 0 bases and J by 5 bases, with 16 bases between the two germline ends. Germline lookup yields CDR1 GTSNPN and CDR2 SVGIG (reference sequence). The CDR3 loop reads CAWSVLAGLGTGELFF. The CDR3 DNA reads TGTGCCTGGAGTGTACTCGCGGGATTGGGGACCGGGGAGCTGTTTTTT. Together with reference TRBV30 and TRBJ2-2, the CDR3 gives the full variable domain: SQTIHQWPATLVQPVGSPLSLECTVEGTSNPNLYWYRQAAGRGLQLLFYSVGIGQISSEVPQNLSASRPQDRQFILSSKKLLLSDSGFYLCAWSVLAGLGTGELFFGEGSRLTVL.

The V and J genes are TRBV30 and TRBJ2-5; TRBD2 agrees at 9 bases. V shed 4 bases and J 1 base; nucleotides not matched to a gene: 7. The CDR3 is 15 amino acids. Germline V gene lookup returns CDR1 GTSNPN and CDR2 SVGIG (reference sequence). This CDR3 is CAWNPLAGAQETQYF. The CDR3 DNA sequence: TGTGCCTGGAACCCTTTAGCGGGGGCCCAAGAGACCCAGTACTTC.

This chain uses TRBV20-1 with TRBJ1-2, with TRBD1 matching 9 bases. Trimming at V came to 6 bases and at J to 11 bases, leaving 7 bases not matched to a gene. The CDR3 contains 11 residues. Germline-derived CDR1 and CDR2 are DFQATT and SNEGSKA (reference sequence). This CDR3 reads CSAEGTGLYTF. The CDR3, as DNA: TGCAGTGCGGAAGGGACAGGGTTGTACACCTTC.

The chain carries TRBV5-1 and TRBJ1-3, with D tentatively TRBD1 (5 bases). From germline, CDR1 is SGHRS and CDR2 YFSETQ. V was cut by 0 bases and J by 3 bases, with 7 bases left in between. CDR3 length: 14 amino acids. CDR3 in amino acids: CASSLAGLGNTIYF. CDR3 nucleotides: TGCGCCAGCAGCTTGGCAGGGCTTGGAAACACCATATATTTT. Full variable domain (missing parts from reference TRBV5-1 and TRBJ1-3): KAGVTQTPRYLIKTRGQQVTLSCSPISGHRSVSWYQQTPGQGLQFLFEYFSETQRNKGNFPGRFSGRQFSNSRSEMNVSTLELGDSALYLCASSLAGLGNTIYFGEGSWLTVV.

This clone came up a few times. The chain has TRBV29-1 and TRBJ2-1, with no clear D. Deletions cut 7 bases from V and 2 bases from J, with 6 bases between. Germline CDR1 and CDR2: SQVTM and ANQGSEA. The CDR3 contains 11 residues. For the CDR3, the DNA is TGCAGCGCCTGGACCTACAATGAGCAGTTCTTC. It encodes CSAWTYNEQFF.

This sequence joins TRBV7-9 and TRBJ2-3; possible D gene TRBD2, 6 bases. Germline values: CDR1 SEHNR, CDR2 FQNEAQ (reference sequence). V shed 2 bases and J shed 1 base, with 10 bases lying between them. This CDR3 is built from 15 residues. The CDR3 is CASSLSPSGTDTQYF. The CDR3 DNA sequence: TGTGCCAGCAGCTTATCTCCTAGCGGCACAGATACGCAGTATTTT.

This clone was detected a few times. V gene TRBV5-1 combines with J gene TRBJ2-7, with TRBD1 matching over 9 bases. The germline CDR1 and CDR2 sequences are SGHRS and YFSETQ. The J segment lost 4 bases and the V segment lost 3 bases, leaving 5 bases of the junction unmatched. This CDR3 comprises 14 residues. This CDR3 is CASSSGTGQYEQYF. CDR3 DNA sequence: TGCGCCAGCAGCTCCGGGACAGGGCAGTACGAGCAGTACTTC.

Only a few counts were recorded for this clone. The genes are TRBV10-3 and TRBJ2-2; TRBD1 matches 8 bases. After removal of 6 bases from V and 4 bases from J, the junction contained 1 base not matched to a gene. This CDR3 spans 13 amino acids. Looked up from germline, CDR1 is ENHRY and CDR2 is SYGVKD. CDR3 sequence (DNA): TGTGCCATCAGGGACAGGGCCACCGGGGAGCTGTTTTTT. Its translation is CAIRDRATGELFF.